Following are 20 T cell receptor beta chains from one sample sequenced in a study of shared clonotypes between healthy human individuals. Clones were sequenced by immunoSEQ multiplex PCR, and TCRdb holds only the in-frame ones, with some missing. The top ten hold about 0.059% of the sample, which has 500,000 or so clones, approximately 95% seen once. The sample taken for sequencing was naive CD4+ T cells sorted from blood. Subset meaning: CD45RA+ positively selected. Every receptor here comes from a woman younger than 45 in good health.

Here the CDR3 DNA reads TGCGCCACAAGCGGGGGGAATTACAATGAGCAGTTCTTC. Amino acids: CATSGGNYNEQFF. The chain links TRBV5-1 to TRBJ2-1; 9 nucleotides match TRBD2. Germline trimming cut 9 bases from V and 4 bases from J; bases unmatched to any gene: 5. The CDR3 length is 13 residues. Germline-derived CDR1 and CDR2 are SGHRS and YFSETQ.

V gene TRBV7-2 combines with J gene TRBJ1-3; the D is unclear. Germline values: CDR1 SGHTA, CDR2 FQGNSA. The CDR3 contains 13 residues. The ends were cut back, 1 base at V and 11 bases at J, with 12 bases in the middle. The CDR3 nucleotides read TGTGCCAGCAGCTTAGTGGAGGGTCGCGCCATATATTTT. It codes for CASSLVEGRAIYF.

The DNA for the CDR3 is TGCGCCAGCCGTAGGGACACCCTAGGGGAGGCTGAAGCTTTCTTT. It specifies CASRRDTLGEAEAFF. This chain uses TRBV5-1 with TRBJ1-1; D is perhaps TRBD1 (6 bases). The CDR3 runs 15 residues. Germline CDR1 and CDR2: SGHRS and YFSETQ. V was cut by 7 bases and J by 6 bases, with 22 bases left in between.

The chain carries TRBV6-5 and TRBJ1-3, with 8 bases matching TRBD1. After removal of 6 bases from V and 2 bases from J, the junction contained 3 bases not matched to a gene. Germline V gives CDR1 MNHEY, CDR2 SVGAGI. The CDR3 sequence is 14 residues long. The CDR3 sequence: CASSRQGTGNTIYF. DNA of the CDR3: TGTGCCAGCAGCAGACAGGGGACTGGAAACACCATATATTTT.

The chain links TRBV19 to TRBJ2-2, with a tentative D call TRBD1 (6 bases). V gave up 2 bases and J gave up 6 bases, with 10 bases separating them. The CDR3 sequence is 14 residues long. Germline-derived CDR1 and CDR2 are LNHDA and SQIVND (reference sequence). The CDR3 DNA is TGTGCCAGTAGTATAAGACAGGAGTCCGGGGAGCTGTTTTTT. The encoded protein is CASSIRQESGELFF.

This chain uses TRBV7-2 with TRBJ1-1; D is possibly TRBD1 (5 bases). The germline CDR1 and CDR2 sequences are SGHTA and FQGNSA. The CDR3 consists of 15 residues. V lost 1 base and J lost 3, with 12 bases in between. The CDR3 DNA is TGTGCCAGCAGCTTAGAGCAGGGTGGTTACACTGAAGCTTTCTTT. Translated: CASSLEQGGYTEAFF. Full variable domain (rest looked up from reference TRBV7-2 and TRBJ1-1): GAGVSQSPSNKVTEKGKDVELRCDPISGHTALYWYRQSLGQGLEFLIYFQGNSAPDKSGLPSDRFSAERTGGSVSTLTIQRTQQEDSAVYLCASSLEQGGYTEAFFGQGTRLTVV.

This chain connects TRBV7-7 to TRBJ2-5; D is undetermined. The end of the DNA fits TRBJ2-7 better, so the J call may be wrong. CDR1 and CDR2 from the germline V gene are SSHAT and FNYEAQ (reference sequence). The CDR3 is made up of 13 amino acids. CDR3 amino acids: CASSDGAKYEQYF. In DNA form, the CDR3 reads TGTGCCAGCAGCGACGGAGCGAAGTACGAGCAGTACTTC.

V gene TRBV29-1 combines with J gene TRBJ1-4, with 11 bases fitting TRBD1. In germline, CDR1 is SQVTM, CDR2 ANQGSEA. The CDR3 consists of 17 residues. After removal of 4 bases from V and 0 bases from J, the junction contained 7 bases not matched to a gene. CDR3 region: CSVGGQGVATTNEKLFF. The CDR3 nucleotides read TGCAGCGTTGGGGGACAGGGGGTTGCGACAACTAATGAAAAACTGTTTTTT. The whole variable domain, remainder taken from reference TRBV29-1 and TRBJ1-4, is SAVISQKPSRDICQRGTSLTIQCQVDSQVTMMFWYRQQPGQSLTLIATANQGSEATYESGFVIDKFPISRPNLTFSTLTVSNMSPEDSSIYLCSVGGQGVATTNEKLFFGSGTQLSVL.

Here the CDR3 reads CSGIVAGELFF. The CDR3 DNA reads as TGCAGCGGGATTGTGGCCGGGGAGCTGTTTTTT. This chain joins TRBV20-1 and TRBJ2-2, with D tentatively TRBD2 (5 bases). CDR1 and CDR2 from the germline V gene are DFQATT and SNEGSKA (reference sequence). The CDR3 spans 11 residues.

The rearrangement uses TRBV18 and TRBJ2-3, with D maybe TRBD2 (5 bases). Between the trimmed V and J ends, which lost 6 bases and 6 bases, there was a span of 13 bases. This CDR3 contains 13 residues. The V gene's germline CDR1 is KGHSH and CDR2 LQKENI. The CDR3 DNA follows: TGTGCCAGCTCGCTAGCATCGGCCGATACGCAGTATTTT. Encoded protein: CASSLASADTQYF. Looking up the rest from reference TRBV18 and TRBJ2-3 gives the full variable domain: NAGVMQNPRHLVRRRGQEARLRCSPMKGHSHVYWYRQLPEEGLKFMVYLQKENIIDESGMPKERFSAEFPKEGPSILRIQQVVRGDSAAYFCASSLASADTQYFGPGTRLTVL.

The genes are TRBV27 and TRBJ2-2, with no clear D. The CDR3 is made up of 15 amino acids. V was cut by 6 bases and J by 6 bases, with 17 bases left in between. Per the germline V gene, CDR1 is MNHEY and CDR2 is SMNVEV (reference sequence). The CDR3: CASSPIGRSPGELFF. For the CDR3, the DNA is TGTGCCAGCAGCCCCATAGGTCGGAGTCCCGGGGAGCTGTTTTTT.

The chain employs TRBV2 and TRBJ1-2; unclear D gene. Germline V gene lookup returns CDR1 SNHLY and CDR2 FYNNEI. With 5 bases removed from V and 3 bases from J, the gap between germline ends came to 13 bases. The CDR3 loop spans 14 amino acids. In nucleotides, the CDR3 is TGTGCCAGCAGTTCGTACACGGAATACTATGGCTACACCTTC. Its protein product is CASSSYTEYYGYTF. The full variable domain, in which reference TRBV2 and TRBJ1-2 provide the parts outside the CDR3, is EPEVTQTPSHQVTQMGQEVILRCVPISNHLYFYWYRQILGQKVEFLVSFYNNEISEKSEIFDDQFSVERPDGSNFTLKIRSTKLEDSAMYFCASSSYTEYYGYTFGSGTRLTVV.

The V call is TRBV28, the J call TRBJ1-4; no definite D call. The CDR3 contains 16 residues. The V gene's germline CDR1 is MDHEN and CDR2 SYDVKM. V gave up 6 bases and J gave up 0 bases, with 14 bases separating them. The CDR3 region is CASSPGGTPTNEKLFF. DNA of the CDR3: TGTGCCAGCAGCCCCGGAGGTACTCCAACTAATGAAAAACTGTTTTTT.

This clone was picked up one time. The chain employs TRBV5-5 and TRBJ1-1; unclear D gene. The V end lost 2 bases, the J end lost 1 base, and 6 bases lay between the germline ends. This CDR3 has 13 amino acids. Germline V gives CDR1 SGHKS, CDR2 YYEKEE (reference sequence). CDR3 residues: CASSFSQNTEAFF. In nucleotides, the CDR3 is TGTGCCAGCAGCTTTTCACAGAACACTGAAGCTTTCTTT.

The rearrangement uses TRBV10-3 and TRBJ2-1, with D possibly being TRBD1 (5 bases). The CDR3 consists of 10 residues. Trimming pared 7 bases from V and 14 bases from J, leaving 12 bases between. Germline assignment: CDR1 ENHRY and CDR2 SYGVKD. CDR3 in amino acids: CAINGRGEFF. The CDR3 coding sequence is TGTGCCATCAACGGAAGGGGCGAGTTCTTC.

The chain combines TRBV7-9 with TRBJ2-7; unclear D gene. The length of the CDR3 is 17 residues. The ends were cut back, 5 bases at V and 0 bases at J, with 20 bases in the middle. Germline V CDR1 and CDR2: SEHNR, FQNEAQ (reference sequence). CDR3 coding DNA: TGTGCCAGCAGCCACTGGCCTATTCAGCCCGACTCCTACGAGCAGTACTTC. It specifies CASSHWPIQPDSYEQYF.

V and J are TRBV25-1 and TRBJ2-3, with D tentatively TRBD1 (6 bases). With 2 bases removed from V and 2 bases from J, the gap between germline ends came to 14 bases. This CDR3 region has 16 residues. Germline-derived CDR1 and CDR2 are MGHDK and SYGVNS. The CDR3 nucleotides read TGTGCCAGCAGTGAAAGCGCAGGGGCTTTCACAGATACGCAGTATTTT. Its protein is CASSESAGAFTDTQYF.

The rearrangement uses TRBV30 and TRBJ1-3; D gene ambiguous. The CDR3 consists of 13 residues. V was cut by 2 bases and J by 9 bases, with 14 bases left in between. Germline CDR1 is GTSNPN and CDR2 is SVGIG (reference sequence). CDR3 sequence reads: CAWSSEILRTIYF. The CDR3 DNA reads TGTGCCTGGAGTTCCGAAATCCTCCGCACCATATATTTT.

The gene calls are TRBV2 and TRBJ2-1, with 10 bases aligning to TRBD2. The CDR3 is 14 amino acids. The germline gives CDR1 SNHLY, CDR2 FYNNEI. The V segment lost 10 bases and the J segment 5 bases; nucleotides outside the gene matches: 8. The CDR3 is CATPNSGRNNEQFF. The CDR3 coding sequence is TGTGCCACCCCAAATAGCGGGAGGAACAATGAGCAGTTCTTC.

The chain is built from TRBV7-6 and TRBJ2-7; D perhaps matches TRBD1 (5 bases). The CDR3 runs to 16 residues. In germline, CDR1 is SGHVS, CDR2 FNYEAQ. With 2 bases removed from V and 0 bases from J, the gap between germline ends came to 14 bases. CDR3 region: CASSLSTPGLSYEQYF. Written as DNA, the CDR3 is TGTGCCAGCAGCTTATCAACCCCAGGGCTCTCCTACGAGCAGTACTTC.